This T cell receptor (beta chain) derives from a study of cytomegalovirus exposure and HLA in healthy donors. Study-level information: A later analysis reported the roughly 120 validation repertoires used the same platform as the 500 to 800 first-cohort repertoires.

CDR3 size: 10 residues. Germline values: CDR1 DFQATT, CDR2 SNEGSKA (reference sequence). Assay: immunoSEQ multiplex PCR; the TCRdb copy retains only in-frame clones and omits some. This repertoire shows about 330,000 clones, 87% found once; its top ten account for roughly 1.2%. The J gene is TRBJ1-2, the V gene TRBV20-1; D possibly corresponds to TRBD1 (5 bases). The source of this sequence is a woman aged 25 to 45 in good health and CMV-seropositive. Material for sequencing was PBMCs. DNA for the CDR3: TGCAGCATGGGGGAGAATGGCTACACCTTC. Protein product: CSMGENGYTF.